These T cell receptor beta chains were read from a single sample in a study of T cell changes during pregnancy in multiple sclerosis. TCRdb keeps only in-frame clones here, not all; method: immunoSEQ multiplex PCR. Of under 50,000 clones listed, 80% to 90% were seen once; the top ten hold roughly 1.2%. The sample in question was CD4+ T cells from peripheral blood mononuclear cells, obtained after pregnancy. Every receptor here comes from a female donor with multiple sclerosis, enrolled in a pregnancy study. Each CDR3 is given with its conserved first and last residue. D genes are given only for firm matches. The size field is filled for only some rows; it gives once, few, many or a size class.

>TRBD1|-|TRBJ2-5|TRBV18
CASSPGQGRGTLYF
TGTGCCAGCTCACCAGGACAGGGCAGGGGGACCCTGTACTTC
>-|-|TRBJ2-1|TRBV7-3
CASSQQRLNEQFF
TGTGCCAGCAGCCAACAACGACTCAATGAGCAGTTCTTC
>TRBD2|-|TRBJ2-1|TRBV19
CASSVSWTSGRARTYNEQFF
TGTGCCAGTAGTGTCTCCTGGACTAGCGGGAGGGCCAGGACCTACAATGAGCAGTTCTTC
>-|-|TRBJ2-7|TRBV15
CATSFDNGGFSYEQYF
TGTGCCACCTCTTTTGATAACGGGGGATTCTCCTACGAGCAGTACTTC
>TRBD2|once|TRBJ2-1|TRBV5-6
CASSSPGLAGFGYNEQFF
TGTGCCAGCAGCTCTCCGGGACTAGCGGGATTCGGCTACAATGAGCAGTTCTTC
>-|-|TRBJ2-1|TRBV4-3
CASSQARFSGNEQFF
TGCGCCAGCAGCCAAGCCCGCTTCTCGGGCAATGAGCAGTTCTTC
>-|-|TRBJ2-1|TRBV29-1
CSVGRSGNEQFF
TGCAGCGTTGGGAGGTCAGGCAATGAGCAGTTCTTC
>TRBD2|once|TRBJ2-7|TRBV14
CASSQDFPPWRENHEQYF
TGTGCCAGCAGCCAAGATTTTCCCCCGTGGCGGGAGAACCACGAGCAGTACTTC
>TRBD2|once|TRBJ2-7|TRBV6-1
CASSETLAGGNEQYF
TGTGCCAGCAGTGAGACACTAGCGGGTGGAAACGAGCAGTACTTC
>-|-|TRBJ1-2|TRBV21-1
CATLPRPYGYTF
TGTGCCACCCTCCCTAGACCCTATGGCTACACCTTC
>-|-|TRBJ2-1|TRBV6-1
CASVRGSYNEQFF
TGTGCCAGCGTTCGCGGTTCCTACAATGAGCAGTTCTTC
>TRBD2|-|TRBJ2-1|TRBV9
CASSGAGSSYNEQFF
TGTGCCAGCAGCGGAGCGGGAAGCTCCTACAATGAGCAGTTCTTC
>-|few|TRBJ2-7|TRBV20-1
CSARVETEQYF
TGCAGTGCTAGGGTGGAGACCGAGCAGTACTTC
>TRBD2|-|TRBJ2-5|TRBV9
CASSVGGSKETQYF
TGTGCCAGCAGCGTAGGCGGGAGTAAAGAGACCCAGTACTTC
>TRBD1|-|TRBJ2-5|TRBV7-8
CASSLGQGALVETQYF
TGTGCCAGCAGCTTAGGGCAGGGGGCTTTGGTGGAGACCCAGTACTTC
>TRBD1|-|TRBJ2-6|TRBV7-8
CASSLGTGSGANVLTF
TGTGCCAGCAGCTTGGGGACAGGGTCTGGGGCCAACGTCCTGACTTTC
>-|-|TRBJ2-1|TRBV7-2
CASSSTGAGVYNEQFF
TGTGCCAGCAGCTCGACAGGGGCGGGAGTCTACAATGAGCAGTTCTTC
>-|-|TRBJ2-5|TRBV25-1
CASSESGGGETQYF
TGTGCCAGCAGTGAATCCGGGGGTGGGGAGACCCAGTACTTC
>-|-|TRBJ1-5|TRBV6-6
CASSYSTAGSNQPQHF
TGTGCCAGCAGTTACTCGACGGCAGGGTCCAATCAGCCCCAGCATTTT
>-|once|TRBJ2-1|TRBV9
CASSVGSYNEQFF
TGTGCCAGCAGCGTAGGCAGTTACAATGAGCAGTTCTTC
>TRBD1|-|TRBJ1-5|TRBV30
CAWAGTGDQPQHF
TGTGCCTGGGCCGGGACAGGCGATCAGCCCCAGCATTTT
>TRBD1|-|TRBJ2-5|TRBV6-1
CASNGQGRAETQYF
TGTGCCAGCAATGGACAGGGGCGAGCAGAGACCCAGTACTTC
>TRBD2|-|TRBJ2-1|TRBV7-2
CASSSRGGLAGGDNEQFF
TGTGCCAGCAGCTCGAGAGGGGGACTAGCGGGAGGAGACAATGAGCAGTTCTTC
>-|-|TRBJ1-3|TRBV5-4
CATIGGNTIYF
TGTGCCACTATCGGGGGAAACACCATATATTTT
>TRBD2|-|TRBJ2-7|TRBV2
CASSGPSGSHIQYF
TGTGCCAGCAGTGGGCCTAGCGGGAGTCACATCCAGTACTTC
>-|-|TRBJ1-1|TRBV9
CASSNIGADAFF
TGTGCCAGCAGCAACATAGGGGCGGATGCTTTCTTT
>-|-|TRBJ2-7|TRBV29-1
CSVEGSLYEQYF
TGCAGCGTTGAAGGGAGCTTATACGAGCAGTACTTC
>-|-|TRBJ1-1|TRBV5-1
CASSSSGRGASGMNTEAFF
TGCGCCAGCAGCTCTTCCGGACGGGGGGCAAGCGGCATGAACACTGAAGCTTTCTTT
>TRBD1|-|TRBJ1-5|TRBV2
CAAGGRQPQHF
TGTGCAGCAGGGGGCAGACAGCCCCAGCATTTT
>TRBD1|-|TRBJ1-4|TRBV27
CASSPRTGEDEKLFF
TGTGCCAGCAGTCCTCGGACAGGGGAAGACGAAAAACTGTTTTTT
>-|-|TRBJ1-2|TRBV7-9
CASSLFRGGSGYTF
TGTGCCAGCAGTCTCTTCCGGGGGGGGTCTGGCTACACCTTC
>TRBD1|-|TRBJ1-1|TRBV5-1
CASRQGTGDTEAFF
TGCGCCAGCAGACAGGGGACGGGGGACACTGAAGCTTTCTTT
>TRBD2|-|TRBJ2-7|TRBV25-1
CASSAGTTSYEQYF
TGTGCCAGCAGTGCCGGGACTACCTCCTACGAGCAGTACTTC